This T cell receptor (beta chain) was sequenced during a study of monozygotic twins with inflammatory bowel disease. General study points: The analysis did not separate different T cell subtypes.

Concerning this clonotype: Its matching antigen is unknown.

Following a re-call of the 5' RACE reads, TCRdb has one entry per CDR3 protein and lacks DNA. This table lists fewer than 400,000 distinct CDR3 sequences. The CDR3 length is 13 residues. The V gene's germline CDR1 is SGHTA and CDR2 FQGNSA. No sorting of T cells preceded isolation of total RNA from whole blood. The sequenced material came from blood. V and J are TRBV7-2 and TRBJ2-3; TCRdb lists TRBD1, though no DNA is available to test this call. The clonotype was recovered from a human donor with ulcerative colitis or Crohn's disease, or a healthy co-twin of an affected twin (not recorded which). The CDR3 reads CASSPGKGDTQYF. The whole variable domain, filled in from reference TRBV7-2 and TRBJ2-3, reads GAGVSQSPSNKVTEKGKDVELRCDPISGHTALYWYRQSLGQGLEFLIYFQGNSAPDKSGLPSDRFSAERTGGSVSTLTIQRTQQEDSAVYLCASSPGKGDTQYFGPGTRLTVL.